The clone carrying this T cell receptor beta chain was recorded a few times. The antigen is unknown. This may be a read error: a much more frequent sequence differs by one nucleotide. The CDR3 is made up of 15 amino acids. Trimming removed 5 bases from V and 5 bases from J, with 21 bases in between. The germline V gene has CDR1 SQVTM and CDR2 ANQGSEA. Not a single patient had been given any form of treatment at any point before undergoing thyroid surgery. The sample is drawn from a study of metastatic and nonmetastatic thyroid tumors. Study in general: From malignant and benign thyroid patients, repertoires in blood and in tumor or nodule tissue were compared.

Original processing methods: Building a distant-metastasis classifier for papillary thyroid cancer drew on CDR3 differences across clinicopathological groups. With MiXCR, TCRdb reprocessed the PCR reads. Here the V and J calls rest on TCRdb's processing, not on the authors' analysis. Seen here are about 39,000 clones, about 16% observed once, and the top ten hold approximately 23%. Study-wide findings and caveats: It was reportedly found that TCR beta diversity was significantly higher in malignant thyroid tumors than in benign nodules, a difference seen in both blood and tumor samples.

The V call is TRBV29-1, the J call TRBJ1-1, with D unresolved. The sample was blood. The TCR comes from a female donor with papillary thyroid cancer or a benign thyroid nodule (not recorded which). Some clones in this sample may be carry-over from other donors' samples. The CDR3 loop is CSVLRVLVVGTEAFF. The CDR3 DNA reads TGCAGCGTTCTTAGGGTGCTGGTGGTGGGTACTGAAGCTTTCTTT.